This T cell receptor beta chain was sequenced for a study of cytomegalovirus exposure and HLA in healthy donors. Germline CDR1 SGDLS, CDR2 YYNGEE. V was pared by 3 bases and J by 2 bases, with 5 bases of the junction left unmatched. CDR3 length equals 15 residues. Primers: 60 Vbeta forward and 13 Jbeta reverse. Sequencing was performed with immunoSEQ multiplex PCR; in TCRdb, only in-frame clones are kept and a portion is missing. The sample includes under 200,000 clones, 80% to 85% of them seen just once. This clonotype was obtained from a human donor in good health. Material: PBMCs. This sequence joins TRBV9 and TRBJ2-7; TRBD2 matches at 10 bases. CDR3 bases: TGTGCCAGCAGCGCCTTAGCGGGGGGAACCTACGAGCAGTACTTC. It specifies CASSALAGGTYEQYF.